The clone carrying this T cell receptor (beta chain) has just a few counts. Antigen unknown. These data belong to a study of beta chain features in type 1 diabetes. The study's findings and limits: Moderate but significant shortening of TCRB CDR3s was recorded in all four CD4+ subsets from Type 1 diabetes patients. Although PCR might favor shorter templates, it would do so equally in patients and controls. Naive, central memory and Treg TCRB repertoires seemed to resemble each other more closely in patients than they did in healthy donors.

The sequenced template was cDNA made from the entire isolated RNA. The assay was immunoSEQ multiplex PCR, and TCRdb's table has in-frame clones only and misses some. The sample has 450,000 to 600,000 clones; approximately 30% are singletons. This CDR3 has 14 amino acids. Germline V gives CDR1 PRHDT, CDR2 FYEKMQ (reference sequence). V lost 4 bases and J lost 5, with 14 bases in between. This receptor was obtained from a man aged 18 to 29 in good health. Material for sequencing was naive CD4+ T cells from blood. The chain carries TRBV13 and TRBJ2-5, with D perhaps TRBD2 (5 bases). The CDR3 DNA sequence: TGTGCCAGCAGCTCAACTAGAATTGGGGAGACCCAGTACTTC. This gives the protein CASSSTRIGETQYF.